The entry below gives a single T cell receptor (beta chain) sequence along with its context. What it recognizes is unknown. Donors each provided around 10 milliliters of peripheral blood. The data derive from a study of blood T cells in healthy people across ages. With a J-beta primer mix and a sample-barcoded 5' primer, a second PCR ran 7 to 11 cycles. MiXCR, run by TCRdb on the 5' RACE reads, gives a single entry per CDR3 protein. The data contain about 720,000 distinct CDR3 sequences, approximately 22% of them singletons. Findings and caveats of the study: The study found TCR beta diversity correlated strongly with naive T cell percentage.

Trimming took 2 bases from V and 5 from J, leaving 9 bases between them. CDR1 MDHEN and CDR2 SYDVKM come from the germline V gene. The CDR3 loop spans 14 amino acids. This TCR came from a man aged 65-85 years in good health. The chain combines TRBV28 with TRBJ2-2; D possibly matches TRBD1 or TRBD2 (6 bases each). Input material: blood. CDR3 in DNA: TGTGCCAGCAGTTTAGGGGGGCTAACCGGGGAGCTGTTTTTT. Amino acid sequence: CASSLGGLTGELFF.